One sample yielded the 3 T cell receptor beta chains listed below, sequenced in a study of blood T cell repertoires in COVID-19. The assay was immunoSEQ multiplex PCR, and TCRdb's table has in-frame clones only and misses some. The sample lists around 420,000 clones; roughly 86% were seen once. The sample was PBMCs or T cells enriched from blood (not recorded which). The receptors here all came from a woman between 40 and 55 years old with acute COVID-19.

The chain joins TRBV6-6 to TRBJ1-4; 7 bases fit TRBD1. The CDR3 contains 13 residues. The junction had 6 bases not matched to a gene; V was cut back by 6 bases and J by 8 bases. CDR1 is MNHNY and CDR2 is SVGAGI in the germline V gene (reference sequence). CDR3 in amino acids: CASRTDRVEKLFF. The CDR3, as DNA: TGTGCCAGCAGAACCGACAGGGTGGAAAAACTGTTTTTT.

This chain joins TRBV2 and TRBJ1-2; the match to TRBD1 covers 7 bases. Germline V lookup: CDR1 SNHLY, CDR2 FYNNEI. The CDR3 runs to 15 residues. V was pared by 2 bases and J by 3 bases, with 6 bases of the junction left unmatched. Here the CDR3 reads CASSERRGQDYGYTF. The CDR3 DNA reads TGTGCCAGCAGTGAACGTAGGGGGCAGGACTATGGCTACACCTTC.

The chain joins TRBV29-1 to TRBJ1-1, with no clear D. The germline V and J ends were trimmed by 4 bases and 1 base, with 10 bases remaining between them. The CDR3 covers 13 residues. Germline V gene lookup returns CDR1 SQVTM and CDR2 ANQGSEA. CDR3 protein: CSVGGAWNTEAFF. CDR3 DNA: TGCAGCGTTGGGGGAGCCTGGAACACTGAAGCTTTCTTT.